Listed below are T cell receptor beta chains from one sample, sequenced in a study of control samples from healthy donors and cancer patients. Profiling relied on immunoSEQ multiplex PCR, and the TCRdb table lists in-frame clones only, not all of them. Altogether approximately 66,000 clones are present, around 90% being singletons, with the ten largest covering roughly 5.7%. Sequencing was performed on PBMCs. The receptor set was obtained from a man aged 55 to 70 with colorectal cancer. The CDR3 runs from the conserved cysteine through the conserved F or W. D genes are given only for firm matches. Size values are once, few and many counts, or a class for expanded clones, and some rows have none.

j_call: TRBJ1-5; v_call: TRBV4-1; d_call: -; clone_size: -; cdr3_nt: TGCGCCAGCAGTAGAGGCAACAGCAATCAGCCCCAGCATTTT; cdr3_aa: CASSRGNSNQPQHF
j_call: TRBJ2-7; v_call: TRBV28; d_call: -; clone_size: -; cdr3_nt: TGTGCCAGCAGTTTGGGCAGGTTAACCTACGAGCAGTACTTC; cdr3_aa: CASSLGRLTYEQYF
j_call: TRBJ2-1; v_call: TRBV7-2; d_call: TRBD2; clone_size: -; cdr3_nt: TGTGCCAGCAGCTTAAGGACTAGCGGGGGATACAATGAGCAGTTCTTC; cdr3_aa: CASSLRTSGGYNEQFF
j_call: TRBJ2-7; v_call: TRBV6-2/TRBV6-3; d_call: TRBD2; clone_size: -; cdr3_nt: TGTGCCAGCAGTTACTCGACCGACCTTGGGTCTAGCGGCGGAGACGAGCAGTACTTC; cdr3_aa: CASSYSTDLGSSGGDEQYF
j_call: TRBJ1-3; v_call: TRBV7-2; d_call: -; clone_size: -; cdr3_nt: TGTGCCAGCAGCTTAGCGCGGAGAAGCTCTGGAAACACCATATATTTT; cdr3_aa: CASSLARRSSGNTIYF
j_call: TRBJ2-1; v_call: TRBV19; d_call: TRBD1; clone_size: -; cdr3_nt: TGTGCCAGTAGTTGGGAGGGGACAGGGGGCCGTGAGCAGTTCTTC; cdr3_aa: CASSWEGTGGREQFF
j_call: TRBJ1-2; v_call: TRBV30; d_call: TRBD1; clone_size: -; cdr3_nt: TGTGCCTGGAGGGACAGGACTCCCTATGGCTACACCTTC; cdr3_aa: CAWRDRTPYGYTF
j_call: TRBJ1-1; v_call: TRBV12-3/TRBV12-4; d_call: -; clone_size: -; cdr3_nt: TGTGCCAGCAAGTACAGGGTCGCTGAAGCTTTCTTT; cdr3_aa: CASKYRVAEAFF
j_call: TRBJ2-5; v_call: TRBV11-2; d_call: -; clone_size: -; cdr3_nt: TGTGCCAGCAGCTTAGTGGGTGAAGAGACCCAGTACTTC; cdr3_aa: CASSLVGEETQYF
j_call: TRBJ2-7; v_call: TRBV4-2; d_call: -; clone_size: -; cdr3_nt: TGTGCCAGCAGCAGATTAAGGCGGGGGCCCAAATACGAGCAGTACTTC; cdr3_aa: CASSRLRRGPKYEQYF
j_call: TRBJ1-1; v_call: TRBV15; d_call: -; clone_size: -; cdr3_nt: TGTGCCACCAGCAGGGGGGATTGGGGGAACACTGAAGCTTTCTTT; cdr3_aa: CATSRGDWGNTEAFF
j_call: TRBJ2-7; v_call: TRBV27; d_call: TRBD1; clone_size: -; cdr3_nt: TGTGCCAGCAGTTCCTCAGGGACAGCCCCCTACGAGCAGTACTTC; cdr3_aa: CASSSSGTAPYEQYF
j_call: TRBJ1-4; v_call: TRBV5-1; d_call: -; clone_size: -; cdr3_nt: TGCGCCAGCAGCTTGGACGGAACTAATGAAAAACTGTTTTTT; cdr3_aa: CASSLDGTNEKLFF
j_call: TRBJ2-5; v_call: TRBV4-2; d_call: -; clone_size: once; cdr3_nt: TGTGCCAGCAGCCAAGGGGGCGTAGGCCGAGAGACCCAGTACTTC; cdr3_aa: CASSQGGVGRETQYF
j_call: TRBJ2-3; v_call: TRBV30; d_call: TRBD2; clone_size: few; cdr3_nt: TGTGCCGGCGGGGGAGATACGCAGTATTTT; cdr3_aa: CAGGGDTQYF
j_call: TRBJ2-5; v_call: TRBV2; d_call: TRBD1; clone_size: -; cdr3_nt: TGTGCCAGCAGTGCACACTGGACAGGGGGTCGGGAGACCCAGTACTTC; cdr3_aa: CASSAHWTGGRETQYF
j_call: TRBJ1-5; v_call: TRBV19; d_call: -; clone_size: -; cdr3_nt: TGTGCCAGTAGTAGGGGCAGCCCGAGCAATCAGCCCCAGCATTTT; cdr3_aa: CASSRGSPSNQPQHF
j_call: TRBJ1-5; v_call: TRBV29-1; d_call: TRBD1; clone_size: -; cdr3_nt: TGCAGCGTTGCAGGGGGCCCTAATCAGCCCCAGCATTTT; cdr3_aa: CSVAGGPNQPQHF
j_call: TRBJ2-5; v_call: TRBV28; d_call: TRBD2; clone_size: -; cdr3_nt: TGTGCCAGCAGTTCCCGGGGGCTAGCGGGGCGGGAGACCCAGTACTTC; cdr3_aa: CASSSRGLAGRETQYF
j_call: TRBJ1-1; v_call: TRBV30; d_call: -; clone_size: -; cdr3_nt: TGTGCCTGGAGGCGGGACCCCTCGAACACTGAAGCTTTCTTT; cdr3_aa: CAWRRDPSNTEAFF
j_call: TRBJ2-5; v_call: TRBV4-2; d_call: -; clone_size: -; cdr3_nt: TGTGCCAGCAGCCAAGGTTTGGGCACCCAAGAGACCCAGTACTTC; cdr3_aa: CASSQGLGTQETQYF
j_call: TRBJ1-5; v_call: TRBV5-8; d_call: -; clone_size: -; cdr3_nt: TGTGCCAGCAGCTTGGGGCGGGGGACGGACAATCAGCCCCAGCATTTT; cdr3_aa: CASSLGRGTDNQPQHF
j_call: TRBJ1-2; v_call: TRBV9; d_call: -; clone_size: -; cdr3_nt: TGTGCCGGCAGCGTAGACGGGAATGGCTACACCTTC; cdr3_aa: CAGSVDGNGYTF
j_call: TRBJ2-4; v_call: TRBV11-3; d_call: TRBD1; clone_size: once; cdr3_nt: TGTGCCAGCAGCTTCCGGGGACAGAACATTCAGTACTTC; cdr3_aa: CASSFRGQNIQYF
j_call: TRBJ1-2; v_call: TRBV30; d_call: -; clone_size: -; cdr3_nt: TGTGCCTGGAGCGCCCTCAGGAGATCATATGGCTACACCTTC; cdr3_aa: CAWSALRRSYGYTF
j_call: TRBJ1-2; v_call: TRBV30; d_call: -; clone_size: -; cdr3_nt: TGTGCCTGCGCGAAGGGAGAAACTAACTATGGCTACACCTTC; cdr3_aa: CACAKGETNYGYTF
j_call: TRBJ1-1; v_call: TRBV4-1; d_call: -; clone_size: -; cdr3_nt: TGCGCCAGCAGCCAAGATCAAGGCAGGGCGATGAACACTGAAGCTTTCTTT; cdr3_aa: CASSQDQGRAMNTEAFF
j_call: TRBJ2-1; v_call: TRBV10-2; d_call: TRBD1; clone_size: few; cdr3_nt: TGCGCCAGCAGGGCGGGACAGGGAATCTCTGAGCAGTTCTTC; cdr3_aa: CASRAGQGISEQFF
j_call: TRBJ1-1; v_call: TRBV5-5; d_call: -; clone_size: -; cdr3_nt: TGTGCCAGCAGCCCACTTTCGGGGAGTGCGGCTGAAGCTTTCTTT; cdr3_aa: CASSPLSGSAAEAFF
j_call: TRBJ2-7; v_call: TRBV9; d_call: -; clone_size: -; cdr3_nt: TGTGCCAGCAGCACCGGGACACCCCAGGGTGAGCAGTACTTC; cdr3_aa: CASSTGTPQGEQYF
j_call: TRBJ1-5; v_call: TRBV27; d_call: -; clone_size: -; cdr3_nt: TGTGCCAGCAGTTTGGGCAACAATCAGCCCCAGCATTTT; cdr3_aa: CASSLGNNQPQHF
j_call: TRBJ1-4; v_call: TRBV11-2; d_call: TRBD1; clone_size: -; cdr3_nt: TGTGCCAGCAGCTTAGACGGCCAGGGGGCAACTAATGAAAAACTGTTTTTT; cdr3_aa: CASSLDGQGATNEKLFF
j_call: TRBJ2-1; v_call: TRBV5-1; d_call: -; clone_size: -; cdr3_nt: TGCGCCAGCAGCCCCTTCGGGGACCCCTACAATGAGCAGTTCTTC; cdr3_aa: CASSPFGDPYNEQFF